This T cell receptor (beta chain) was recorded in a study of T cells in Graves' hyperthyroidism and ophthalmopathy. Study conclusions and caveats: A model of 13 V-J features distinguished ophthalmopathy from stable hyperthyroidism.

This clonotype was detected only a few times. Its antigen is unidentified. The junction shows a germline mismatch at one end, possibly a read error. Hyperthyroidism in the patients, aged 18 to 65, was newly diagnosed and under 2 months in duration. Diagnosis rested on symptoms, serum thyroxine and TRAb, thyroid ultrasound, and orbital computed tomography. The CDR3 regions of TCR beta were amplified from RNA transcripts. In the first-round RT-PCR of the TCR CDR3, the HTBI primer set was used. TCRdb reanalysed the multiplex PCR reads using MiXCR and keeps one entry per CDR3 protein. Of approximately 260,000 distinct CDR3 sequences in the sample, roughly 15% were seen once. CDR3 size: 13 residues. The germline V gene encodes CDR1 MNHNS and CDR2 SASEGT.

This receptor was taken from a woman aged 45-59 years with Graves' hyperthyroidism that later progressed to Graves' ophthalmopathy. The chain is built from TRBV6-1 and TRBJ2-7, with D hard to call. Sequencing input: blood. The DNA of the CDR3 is TGTGCCAGCGCCCGGATCCTTCCCTACGGGCAGTACTTC. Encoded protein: CASARILPYGQYF.